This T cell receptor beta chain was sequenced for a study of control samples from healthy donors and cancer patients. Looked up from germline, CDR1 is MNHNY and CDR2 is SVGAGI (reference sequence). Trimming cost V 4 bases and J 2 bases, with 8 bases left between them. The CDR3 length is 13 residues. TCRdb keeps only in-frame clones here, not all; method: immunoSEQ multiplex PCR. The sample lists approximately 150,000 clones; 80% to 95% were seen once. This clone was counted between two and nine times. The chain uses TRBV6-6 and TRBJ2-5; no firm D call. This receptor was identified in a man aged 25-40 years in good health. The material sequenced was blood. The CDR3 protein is CASSFGVQETQYF. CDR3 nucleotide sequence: TGTGCCAGCAGTTTTGGGGTTCAAGAGACCCAGTACTTC.